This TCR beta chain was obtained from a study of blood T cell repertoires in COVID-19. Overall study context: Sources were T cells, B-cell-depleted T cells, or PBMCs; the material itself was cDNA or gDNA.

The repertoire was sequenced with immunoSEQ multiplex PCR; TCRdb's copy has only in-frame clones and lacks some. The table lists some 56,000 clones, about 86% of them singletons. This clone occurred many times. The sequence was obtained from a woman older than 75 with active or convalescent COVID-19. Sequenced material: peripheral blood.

The CDR3 DNA follows: TGTGCCAGCGGAGGGCTGGAGAATAATTCACCCCTCCACTTT. This encodes CASGGLENNSPLHF. V gene TRBV6-5 combines with J gene TRBJ1-6, with no clear D. The CDR3 contains 14 residues. The V gene's germline CDR1 is MNHEY and CDR2 SVGAGI. Trimming took off 8 bases at V and 5 bases at J, with 13 bases between the two ends.